Sequencing of this TCR beta chain was carried out in a study of tumor and adjacent non-tumor tissue in lung cancer. Study-wide context: Patients were aged about 30 to 85, roughly 9 men and about 5 women, stage I to III.

Three rounds of nested PCR, following a modified ARM-PCR protocol, produced the TCRbeta library. TCRdb passed the multiplex PCR reads through MiXCR, listing each CDR3 protein once. This sample has 100,000 to 120,000 distinct CDR3 sequences, with over 70% found just once. The template was RNA from unsorted bulk tissue. Between August and November 2014, newly diagnosed, chemotherapy-naive lung cancer patients underwent thoracic surgery in China. General observations from the study: Higher tumor TCR diversity was associated with shorter survival. Normal lung showed higher cumulative top 100 clone frequency than tumor.

The CDR3 loop spans 15 amino acids. Trimming pared 2 bases from V and 6 bases from J, leaving 16 bases between. This clonotype was counted once. Its matching antigen is unknown. The gene calls are TRBV12-3 or TRBV12-4 and TRBJ1-2; D gene uncertain. The specimen was lung tumor tissue. The receptor was derived from a man between 65 and 85 years old with non-small cell lung cancer. The CDR3 DNA is TGTGCCAGCAGTTTATTGAAAGTGTTTGGCAATGGCTACACCTTC. Protein: CASSLLKVFGNGYTF.